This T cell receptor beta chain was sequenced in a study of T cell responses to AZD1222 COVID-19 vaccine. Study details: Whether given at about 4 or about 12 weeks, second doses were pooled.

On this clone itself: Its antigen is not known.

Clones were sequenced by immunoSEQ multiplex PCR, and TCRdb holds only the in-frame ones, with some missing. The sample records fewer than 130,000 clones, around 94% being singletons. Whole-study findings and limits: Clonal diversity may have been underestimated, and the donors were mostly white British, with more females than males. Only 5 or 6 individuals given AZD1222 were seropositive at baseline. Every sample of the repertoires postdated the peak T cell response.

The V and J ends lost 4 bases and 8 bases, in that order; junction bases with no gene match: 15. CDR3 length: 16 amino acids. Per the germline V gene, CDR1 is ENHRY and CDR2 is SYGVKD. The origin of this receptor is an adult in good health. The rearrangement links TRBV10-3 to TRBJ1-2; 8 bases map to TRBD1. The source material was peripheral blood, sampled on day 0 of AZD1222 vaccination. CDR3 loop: CAISGHPGTGTLGYTF. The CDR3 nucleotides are TGTGCCATCAGTGGACACCCCGGGACAGGTACTTTAGGCTACACCTTC.